This T cell receptor beta chain came from a study of T cells in Graves' hyperthyroidism and ophthalmopathy. Ophthalmopathy patients had Clinical Activity Score at least 3, NOSPECS grade at least 4, duration under 3 months. Diagnosis rested on symptoms, serum thyroxine and TRAb, thyroid ultrasound, and orbital computed tomography. The CDR3 regions of TCR beta were amplified from RNA transcripts. TCR CDR3 underwent first-round RT-PCR with the HTBI primer set. TCRdb ran MiXCR on the multiplex PCR reads and lists one entry per CDR3 protein. This table has roughly 350,000 distinct CDR3 sequences, more than 12% appearing once. There are a few counts of this clonotype. Its target is not known. From germline, CDR1 is MNHNS and CDR2 SASEGT. This CDR3 has 13 residues. The V and J ends lost 10 bases and 4 bases, in that order; junction bases with no gene match: 7. Regarding the study as a whole: In blood, most of the thyroid clonotypes expanded above 0.001 were also present.

What was sequenced was blood. The chain carries TRBV6-1 and TRBJ1-5; 7 positions match TRBD1. The TCR sequence derives from a woman in her twenties or thirties with Graves' ophthalmopathy. The CDR3 DNA reads TGTGCCAATTCCGGGACAGAGAATCAGCCCCAGCATTTT. Encoded protein: CANSGTENQPQHF.